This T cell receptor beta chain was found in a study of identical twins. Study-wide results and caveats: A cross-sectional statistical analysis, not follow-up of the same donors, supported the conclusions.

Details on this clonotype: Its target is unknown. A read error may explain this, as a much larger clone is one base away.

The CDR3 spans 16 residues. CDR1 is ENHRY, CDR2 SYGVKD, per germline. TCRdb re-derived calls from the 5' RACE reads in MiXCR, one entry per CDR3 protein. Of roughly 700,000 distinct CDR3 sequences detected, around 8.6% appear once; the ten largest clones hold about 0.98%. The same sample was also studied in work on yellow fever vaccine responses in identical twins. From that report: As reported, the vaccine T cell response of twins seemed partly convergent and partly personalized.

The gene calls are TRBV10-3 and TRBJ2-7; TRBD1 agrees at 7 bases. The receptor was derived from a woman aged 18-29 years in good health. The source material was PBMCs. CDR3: CAISGDDRAVSYELYF. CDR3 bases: TGTGCCATCAGCGGCGATGACAGGGCAGTCTCCTACGAGCTGTACTTC.